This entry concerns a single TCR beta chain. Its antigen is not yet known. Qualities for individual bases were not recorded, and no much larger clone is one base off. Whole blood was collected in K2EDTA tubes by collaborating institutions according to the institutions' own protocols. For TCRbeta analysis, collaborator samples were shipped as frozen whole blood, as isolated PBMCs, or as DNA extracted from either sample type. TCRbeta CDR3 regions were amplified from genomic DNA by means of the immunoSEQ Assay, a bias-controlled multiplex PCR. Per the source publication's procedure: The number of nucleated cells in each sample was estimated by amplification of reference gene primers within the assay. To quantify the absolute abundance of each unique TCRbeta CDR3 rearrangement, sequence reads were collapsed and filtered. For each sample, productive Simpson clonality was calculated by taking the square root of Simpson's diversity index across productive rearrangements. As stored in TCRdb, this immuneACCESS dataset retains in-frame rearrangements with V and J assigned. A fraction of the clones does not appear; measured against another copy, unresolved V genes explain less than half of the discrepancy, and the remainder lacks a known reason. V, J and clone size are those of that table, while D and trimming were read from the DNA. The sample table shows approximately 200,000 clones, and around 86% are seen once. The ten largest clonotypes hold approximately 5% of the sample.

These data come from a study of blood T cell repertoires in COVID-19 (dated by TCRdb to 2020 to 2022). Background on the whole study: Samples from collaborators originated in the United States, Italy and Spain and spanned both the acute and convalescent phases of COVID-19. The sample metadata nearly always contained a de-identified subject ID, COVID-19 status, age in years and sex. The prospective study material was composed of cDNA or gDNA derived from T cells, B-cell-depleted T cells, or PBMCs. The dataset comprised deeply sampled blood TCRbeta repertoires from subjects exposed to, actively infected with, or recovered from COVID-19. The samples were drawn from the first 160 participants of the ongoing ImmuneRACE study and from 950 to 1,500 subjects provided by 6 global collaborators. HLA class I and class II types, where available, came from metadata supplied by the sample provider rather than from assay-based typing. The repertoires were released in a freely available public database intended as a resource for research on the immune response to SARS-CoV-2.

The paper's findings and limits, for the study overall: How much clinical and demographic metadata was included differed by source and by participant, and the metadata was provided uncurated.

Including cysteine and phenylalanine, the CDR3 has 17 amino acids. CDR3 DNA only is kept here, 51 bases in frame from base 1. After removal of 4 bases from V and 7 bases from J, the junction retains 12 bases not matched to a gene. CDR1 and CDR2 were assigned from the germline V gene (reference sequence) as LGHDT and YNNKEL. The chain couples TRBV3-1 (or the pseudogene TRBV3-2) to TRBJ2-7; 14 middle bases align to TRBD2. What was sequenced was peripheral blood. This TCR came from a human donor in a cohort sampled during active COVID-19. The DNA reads TGTGCCAGCAGCCGGGGACTAGCGGGAGACACCGTGGGGGAGCAGTACTTC. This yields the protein CASSRGLAGDTVGEQYF.